Detailed here is one T cell receptor beta chain. Its target is unknown. The data are from a study of regulatory T cells in long-lasting Graves disease. Whole-study findings and limits: Favored usage of TRBV28, TRBJ1-2 and TRBJ2-5 was recorded in persistent disease. Thyroid tissue was not studied; only peripheral blood was.

Sequencing libraries for TCR beta were prepared with iRepertoire HTBI primers and Arm-PCR of CDR3 regions. One entry per CDR3 protein, called by TCRdb with MiXCR from the multiplex PCR reads. The sample has 700,000 or so distinct CDR3 sequences, around 32% seen once. V lost 2 bases, J lost 3 bases, and 4 bases lay in between. This CDR3 is built from 11 residues. Germline loops: CDR1 DFQATT, CDR2 SNEGSKA (reference sequence). Time point of the sample: persistent/refractory GD, antithyroid drugs over 5 years with positive TRAb. TCR sequences were obtained from RNA taken from PBMCs. The chain uses TRBV20-1 and TRBJ1-1; D is unclear. The origin of this receptor is a female donor with Graves disease. Sequencing used peripheral blood mononuclear cells (PBMCs), obtained when the disease was refractory, from a patient treated with antithyroid drugs. The CDR3: CSARPYTEAFF. DNA for the CDR3: TGCAGTGCTAGACCTTACACTGAAGCTTTCTTT.